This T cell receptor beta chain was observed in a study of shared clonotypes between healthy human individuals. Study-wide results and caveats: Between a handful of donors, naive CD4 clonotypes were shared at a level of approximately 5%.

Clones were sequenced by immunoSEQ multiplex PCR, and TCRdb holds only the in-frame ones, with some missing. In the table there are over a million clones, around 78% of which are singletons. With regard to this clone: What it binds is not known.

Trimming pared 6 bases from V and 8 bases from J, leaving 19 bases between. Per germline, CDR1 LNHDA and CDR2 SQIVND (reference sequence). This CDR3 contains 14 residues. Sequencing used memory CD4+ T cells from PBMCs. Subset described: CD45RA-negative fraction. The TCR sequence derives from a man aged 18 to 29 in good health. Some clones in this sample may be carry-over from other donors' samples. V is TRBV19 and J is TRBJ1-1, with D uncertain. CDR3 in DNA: TGTGCCAGTAGCCATAATGGGTACGGGGTGGAAGCTTTCTTT. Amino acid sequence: CASSHNGYGVEAFF.